A selection of T cell receptor beta chains follows, all from one sample in a study of molecular identifiers for immune sequencing clone quantification. Using its own MiXCR run on the PCR reads, TCRdb lists one record per CDR3 protein. The table includes about 67,000 distinct CDR3 sequences, 15% to 20% detected once. The sequencing input was naive CD8+ T cells from blood, with Jurkat cell RNA spiked in. The receptor set was obtained from a human donor in good health. Some libraries in this study had Jurkat cell RNA spiked in. CDR3s include the opening cysteine and the closing phenylalanine or tryptophan. A D gene is named only where the DNA matches it firmly. Size is omitted from some rows. Given values are once, few, many or a class for expanded clones.

clone_size,v_call,j_call,d_call,cdr3_nt,cdr3_aa
NA,TRBV5-1,TRBJ2-1,NA,TGCGTCAGCAACTTGGAACTCGTCCCATACAATGAGCAGTTCTTC,CVSNLELVPYNEQFF
many,TRBV11-2,TRBJ2-6,NA,TGTGCCAGCAGCTTGGCGGGCTACACAAGCTCTGGGGCCAACGTCCTGACTTTC,CASSLAGYTSSGANVLTF
many,TRBV9,TRBJ2-3,TRBD2,TGTGCCAGCAGCGTAGTGCCTAGCGGGAGACTAGATACGCAGTATTTT,CASSVVPSGRLDTQYF
many,TRBV18,TRBJ2-3,NA,TGTGCCAGCTCAACTAAGGGTAGCACAGATACGCAGTATTTT,CASSTKGSTDTQYF
few,TRBV12-3/TRBV12-4,TRBJ1-1,NA,TGTGCCAGCAGACCTGAGGGGGGGCTCACTGAAGCTTTCTTT,CASRPEGGLTEAFF
many,TRBV5-1,TRBJ2-7,NA,TGCGCCAGCAGTCTGTCAGGTCCACACCCCTACGAGCAGTACTTC,CASSLSGPHPYEQYF
many,TRBV7-2,TRBJ2-7,NA,TGTGCCAGCAGCTTAGTCTTCGAACACCTTGGCTACGAGCAGTACTTC,CASSLVFEHLGYEQYF
NA,TRBV19,TRBJ2-1,TRBD2,TGTGCCAGTAGTCCCGGTTCTAGCGGCAGAGATAGTTACAATGAGCAGCTCTTC,CASSPGSSGRDSYNEQLF
many,TRBV3-1,TRBJ2-7,TRBD2,TGTGCCAGCAGCCCTCGGACTAGCGGGGACTGGGAGCAGTACTTC,CASSPRTSGDWEQYF
few,TRBV19,TRBJ2-2,NA,TGTGCCAGTAGTATATGGGGTTTCGGGGAGCTGTTTTTT,CASSIWGFGELFF
many,TRBV12-3/TRBV12-4,TRBJ1-2,NA,TGTGCCAGCAGTTTTGGGACCAACTATGGCTACACCTTC,CASSFGTNYGYTF
many,TRBV20-1,TRBJ1-6,NA,TGCAGTGCTAGGACTATGGCTTCACCCCTCCACTTT,CSARTMASPLHF
once,TRBV5-1,TRBJ2-7,TRBD1,TGCGCCAGCAGCTGGTGGACAGGCTACGAGCAGTACTTC,CASSWWTGYEQYF
many,TRBV11-2,TRBJ1-1,NA,TGTGCCAGCAGCAAAACACAGGAGATGAACACTGAAGCTTTCTTT,CASSKTQEMNTEAFF
many,TRBV4-1,TRBJ1-4,NA,TGCGCCAGCAGCCAAGTGGGGGGCAGGGGTGGTGAAAAACTGTTTTTT,CASSQVGGRGGEKLFF
many,TRBV28,TRBJ2-7,NA,TGTGCCAGCAGTTTCGAGCCCATATACGAGCAGTACTTC,CASSFEPIYEQYF
few,TRBV7-3,TRBJ2-1,NA,TGTGCCAGCAGCTTAGGGCTCGACAATGAGCAGTTCTTC,CASSLGLDNEQFF
NA,TRBV7-8,TRBJ2-1,NA,TGTGCCAGCAGCACAACCGACGGGATCCCCCACAGCGATGAGCAGTTCTTC,CASSTTDGIPHSDEQFF
many,TRBV7-8,TRBJ2-7,NA,TGTGCCAGCAGCTTAAGTGTACGCCGCGAGATGTACGAGCAGTACTTC,CASSLSVRREMYEQYF
NA,TRBV10-3,TRBJ2-7,NA,TGTGCCACGGCTCGGACCGCGGAGTTGGGTTACGAGCAGTACTTC,CATARTAELGYEQYF
once,TRBV19,TRBJ2-1,NA,TGTGCCAGTAGTCCGATACTAGATCGGGGCTCCTACAATGAGCAGTTCTTC,CASSPILDRGSYNEQFF
many,TRBV12-3/TRBV12-4,TRBJ2-3,TRBD2,TGTGCCAGCAGCCCGAATATTATAGCGGGAGGGCCTGCAGATACGCAGTATTTT,CASSPNIIAGGPADTQYF
many,TRBV6-6,TRBJ2-1,NA,TGTGCCAGCAGCCCTGCAGGGAATGAGCAGTTCTTC,CASSPAGNEQFF
many,TRBV7-8,TRBJ2-3,TRBD2,TGTGCCAGCAGCACCCCCTCGGCGGGAGCCATGCCAGATACGCAGTATTTT,CASSTPSAGAMPDTQYF
many,TRBV11-3,TRBJ2-1,TRBD2,TGTGCCAGCAGTCCCAGGACTAGCCGAAAGTACAATGAGCAGTTCTTC,CASSPRTSRKYNEQFF
many,TRBV4-2,TRBJ1-1,NA,TGTGCCAGCACCCAATTCTACAGGGCGAACACTGAAGCTTTCTTT,CASTQFYRANTEAFF
many,TRBV19,TRBJ1-5,TRBD1,TGTGCCAGTAAAAAGGGACAGGGTATCCATCAGCCCCAGCATTTT,CASKKGQGIHQPQHF
many,TRBV7-9,TRBJ2-1,TRBD2,TGTGCCAGCGACCTGCCCGGGACGGCAAGTCTAGCGGGCGACAATGAGCAGTTCTTC,CASDLPGTASLAGDNEQFF